This T cell receptor beta chain originates from a study of blood T cell repertoires in COVID-19. Study summary: Italy, Spain and the United States were the sources of the convalescent and acute COVID-19 samples. T cells, B-cell-depleted T cells, or PBMCs supplied cDNA or gDNA.

How the authors handled the data: Amplification with reference gene primers provided the estimates of nucleated cell counts. Assay used: immunoSEQ multiplex PCR; TCRdb lists only in-frame clones, some missing. V, J and clone size are taken as reported in that table, and D and trimming were inferred from the DNA itself. Of around 190,000 clones listed, 70% to 85% are singletons. Germline V CDR1 and CDR2: LNHDA, SQIVND (reference sequence). Trimming took 2 bases from V and 2 from J, leaving 15 bases between them. The CDR3 loop spans 16 amino acids. The rearrangement joins TRBV19 to TRBJ1-2; possibly TRBD1 for D (5 bases). The TCR sequence derives from a human donor in a cohort sampled during active COVID-19. The sequencing input was peripheral blood. The CDR3 reads CASSIITDSRNYGYTF. The CDR3 DNA sequence: TGTGCCAGTAGTATAATCACCGACAGCCGAAACTATGGCTACACCTTC. The variable domain in full, with the rest retrieved from reference TRBV19 and TRBJ1-2, is DGGITQSPKYLFRKEGQNVTLSCEQNLNHDAMYWYRQDPGQGLRLIYYSQIVNDFQKGDIAEGYSVSREKKESFPLTVTSAQKNPTAFYLCASSIITDSRNYGYTFGSGTRLTVV.